This entry lists 12 T cell receptor beta chains sequenced from one sample in a study of T cell repertoires in cytomegalovirus infection. TCRdb reprocessed the reads with MiXCR, giving one entry per CDR3 protein. Among about 80,000 distinct CDR3 sequences listed, around 3.5% were seen once. The material sequenced was PBMCs. These receptors all come from a human donor in good health (CMV status not recorded). Some clones in this sample may be carry-over from other donors' samples.

This clonotype was seen ten or more times. The chain uses TRBV7-2 and TRBJ1-6; a weak D match, TRBD1 (5 bases). CDR1 is SGHTA and CDR2 is FQGNSA in the germline V gene. This CDR3 has 12 residues. Trimming took off 6 bases at V and 13 bases at J, with 13 bases between the two ends. In nucleotides, the CDR3 is TGTGCCAGCAGTCGGGACGGGAACCCCCTCCACTTT. It is translated as CASSRDGNPLHF.

This clonotype appeared many times. The chain recombines TRBV28 with TRBJ2-5; D unclear. V was pared by 1 base and J by 1 base, with 7 bases between. CDR1 is MDHEN and CDR2 is SYDVKM in the germline V gene. This CDR3 region has 14 residues. In DNA form, the CDR3 reads TGTGCCAGCAGTTTATTGAGCAGCCAAGAGACCCAGTACTTC. Its protein product is CASSLLSSQETQYF.

This clonotype was detected ten times or more. The chain combines TRBV12-3 or TRBV12-4 with TRBJ2-1; D call uncertain. Trimming shortened V by 5 bases and J by 3 bases, and 14 bases separated the two germline ends. CDR3 length equals 15 residues. The CDR3 DNA follows: TGTGCCAGCAGTCCAACCGGTCTCGACTACAATGAGCAGTTCTTC. This sequence encodes CASSPTGLDYNEQFF.

This clonotype was recorded many times. This chain connects TRBV27 to TRBJ1-2; 8 bases match TRBD1. Germline assignment: CDR1 MNHEY and CDR2 SMNVEV (reference sequence). V shed 5 bases and J 2 bases; nucleotides not matched to a gene: 13. This CDR3 is built from 17 residues. The CDR3 DNA sequence: TGTGCCAGCAGTAACACGCTGCGGGACAGGACAAACTATGGCTACACCTTC. Amino acids: CASSNTLRDRTNYGYTF.

This clonotype was seen at least ten times. J is TRBJ2-5 and V is TRBV14; D gene ambiguous. There are 13 residues in the CDR3. Germline loops: CDR1 SGHDN, CDR2 FVKESK. With 1 base removed from V and 2 bases from J, the gap between germline ends came to 5 bases. The CDR3 DNA sequence: TGTGCCAGCAGCCAAGGGCTTCAAGAGACCCAGTACTTC. Protein sequence: CASSQGLQETQYF.

This clonotype was counted at least ten times. V is TRBV12-3 or TRBV12-4 and J is TRBJ1-5, with TRBD1 identical over 11 bases. V was clipped by 6 bases and J by 6 bases; unmatched bases: 1. CDR3 size: 13 residues. CDR3 protein: CASRGQGGQPQHF. CDR3 DNA sequence: TGTGCCAGCAGGGGACAGGGGGGTCAGCCCCAGCATTTT.

This clonotype has ten or more counts. The chain couples TRBV5-4 to TRBJ1-2; D is unresolved. The V end lost 4 bases, the J end lost 0 bases, and 13 bases lay between the germline ends. The CDR3 totals 15 residues. Looked up from germline, CDR1 is SGHNT and CDR2 is YYREEE (reference sequence). CDR3 in DNA: TGTGCCAGCAGCCCCGACCCCCTTTCTAACTATGGCTACACCTTC. Residues: CASSPDPLSNYGYTF.

This clonotype was recorded many times. V and J are TRBV7-2 and TRBJ1-2, with D uncertain. CDR3 length: 15 amino acids. Germline loops: CDR1 SGHTA, CDR2 FQGNSA. The V end lost 6 bases, the J end lost 2 bases, and 16 bases lay between the germline ends. CDR3 DNA: TGTGCCAGCAGTCGCAGAGCCACAGAGAACTATGGCTACACCTTC. Its translation is CASSRRATENYGYTF.

The J gene is TRBJ1-2, the V gene TRBV4-3; D gene ambiguous. The V end was cut by 0 bases, the J end by 12 bases, with 14 bases between. Germline V CDR1 and CDR2: LGHNA, YSLEER. The CDR3 has 13 residues. This chain's CDR3 is CASSQDRTYADTF. DNA for the CDR3: TGCGCCAGCAGCCAAGATCGGACCTATGCCGACACCTTC.

This clonotype has a count of ten or more. CDR3 coding DNA: TGTGCCAGCGGGAAGGGGGGGCAATACAATGAGCAGTTCTTC. This gives the protein CASGKGGQYNEQFF. This chain connects TRBV11-1 to TRBJ2-1; D perhaps matches TRBD2 (7 bases). With 8 bases removed from V and 4 bases from J, the gap between germline ends came to 15 bases. Germline values: CDR1 SGHAT, CDR2 FQDESV (reference sequence). This CDR3 is 14 amino acids long.

This clonotype was counted ten times or more. The V and J genes are TRBV18 and TRBJ1-6; possibly TRBD1 for D (5 bases). The length of the CDR3 is 16 residues. Trimming cost V 6 bases and J 8 bases, with 20 bases left between them. Germline V gene sequence: CDR1 KGHSH, CDR2 LQKENI. CDR3 loop: CASSNDRSTRDSPLHF. The CDR3, as DNA: TGTGCCAGCTCGAACGACAGATCCACCCGAGATTCACCCCTCCACTTT.

This clonotype appeared many times. The V gene is TRBV7-6, the J gene TRBJ2-7; D assignment may be TRBD1 or TRBD2 (6 bases each). V was trimmed by 6 bases and J by 3 bases, leaving 21 bases between them. The CDR3 consists of 16 residues. Germline CDR1 is SGHVS and CDR2 is FNYEAQ. DNA for the CDR3: TGTGCCAGCAGTCACAGCGGTGGGGGGCCGAGCTACGAGCAGTACTTC. Translating it yields CASSHSGGGPSYEQYF.